The next 9 T cell receptor beta chains were all read from a single sample in a study of cytomegalovirus exposure and HLA in healthy donors (dated by TCRdb to the late 2010s). Library method: the immunoSEQ multiplex PCR assay. For the multiplex PCR, a mixture combining 60 forward primers for TCR Vbeta segments and 13 reverse primers for TCR Jbeta segments was used. Here the immuneACCESS table is served through TCRdb, limited to in-frame sequences with V and J called. Missing clones are a known gap in these copies; in checked studies unresolved V genes cover under half, and the rest lacks a known reason. The sample contains about 110,000 clones, nearly 70% of them found a single time. The ten largest account for roughly 5.3% of the sample. The specimen sequenced was PBMCs. These receptors were collected from a woman aged 70-85 years in good health and CMV-seropositive.

About this clone: One end of the junction varies from germline; a read error may be responsible. CDR3 coding DNA: TGCGCCAGCAGCTTGCAGTTCTCCCACGAGCAGTACTTC. Its translation is CASSLQFSHEQYF. The V and J genes are TRBV5-1 and TRBJ2-7; D remains ambiguous. This CDR3 has 13 amino acids. Germline V gene lookup returns CDR1 SGHRS and CDR2 YFSETQ.

The chain uses TRBV4-3 and TRBJ2-1, with TRBD1 matching 7 bases. CDR3 length: 17 amino acids. With V trimmed by 3 bases and J by 5 bases, 13 bases remained unmatched. Germline CDR1 is LGHNA and CDR2 is YSLEER. CDR3 DNA sequence: TGCGCCAGCAGCCACCCCGGAACAGGGGAAAATAACAATGAGCAGTTCTTC. Translation: CASSHPGTGENNNEQFF.

The chain employs TRBV5-1 and TRBJ2-1; D is ambiguous. V lost 4 bases to trimming and J lost 0 bases, with 11 bases between them. Germline CDR1 reads SGHRS; CDR2 reads YFSETQ. The CDR3 is made up of 15 amino acids. CDR3 region: CASSASGSSYNEQFF. CDR3 sequence (DNA): TGCGCCAGCAGCGCCTCAGGTAGCTCCTACAATGAGCAGTTCTTC.

DNA of the CDR3: TGTGCCTGGACCCGGTCCGGGGAGCTGTTTTTT. Amino acids: CAWTRSGELFF. The rearrangement joins TRBV30 to TRBJ2-2; D is undetermined. The germline V and J ends were trimmed by 4 bases and 6 bases, with 6 bases remaining between them. The CDR3 is 11 amino acids. CDR1 and CDR2 from the germline V gene are GTSNPN and SVGIG (reference sequence). Combining the CDR3 with reference TRBV30 and TRBJ2-2 gives the whole variable domain SQTIHQWPATLVQPVGSPLSLECTVEGTSNPNLYWYRQAAGRGLQLLFYSVGIGQISSEVPQNLSASRPQDRQFILSSKKLLLSDSGFYLCAWTRSGELFFGEGSRLTVL.

The chain has TRBV4-1 and TRBJ2-7; TRBD2 matches 15 bases. V gave up 3 bases and J gave up 6 bases; unmatched junction bases: 6. CDR3 length: 16 residues. The germline V gene has CDR1 MGHRA and CDR2 YSYEKL. CDR3 sequence: CASSQGLAGGFLEQYF. The CDR3 DNA follows: TGCGCCAGCAGCCAGGGACTAGCGGGGGGCTTTCTCGAGCAGTACTTC.

This clone showed up just a few times. The sample contains more than one DNA sequence encoding this CDR3. This chain links TRBV9 with TRBJ2-2; TRBD2 agrees at 10 bases. The V and J ends lost 3 bases and 7 bases, in that order; junction bases with no gene match: 9. The V gene's germline CDR1 is SGDLS and CDR2 YYNGEE. CDR3 length equals 16 residues. CDR3 region: CASSARPSGGGGELFF. Here the CDR3 DNA reads TGTGCCAGCAGCGCAAGACCTAGCGGGGGTGGCGGGGAGCTGTTTTTT.

This clone has more than one count but fewer than ten. The chain carries TRBV4-1 and TRBJ1-1; D remains unclear. The germline CDR1 and CDR2 sequences are MGHRA and YSYEKL. With 1 base removed from V and 1 base from J, the gap between germline ends came to 7 bases. The CDR3 runs to 14 residues. The CDR3 DNA reads TGCGCCAGCAGCCAAGCCTGGAGGAACACTGAAGCTTTCTTT. This sequence encodes CASSQAWRNTEAFF.

This clone was observed a single time. This chain connects TRBV7-2 to TRBJ1-2; 8 bases map to TRBD1. The CDR3 contains 15 residues. V shed 4 bases, J shed 5 bases, and the junction held 9 bases outside the gene matches. Germline CDR1 is SGHTA and CDR2 is FQGNSA. The CDR3 nucleotides are TGTGCCAGCAGCTCCGACAGGGGTGGGGGGTATGGCTACACCTTC. This codes for CASSSDRGGGYGYTF.

This clone was detected only once. The chain links TRBV25-1 to TRBJ2-7; 11 bases match TRBD1. Germline V lookup: CDR1 MGHDK, CDR2 SYGVNS. The CDR3 is 16 residues long. Trimming cost V 1 base and J 0 bases; bases outside gene matches: 2. The CDR3: CASSELGQGGSYEQYF. The CDR3 DNA follows: TGTGCCAGCAGTGAATTGGGACAGGGGGGCTCCTACGAGCAGTACTTC.